This T cell receptor beta chain was observed in a study of OX40 agonist ivuxolimab in advanced cancers. Overall study: Patients were given ivuxolimab, an antibody that agonizes OX40 (CD134). Among those enrolled, mean age was about 63 years (range about 23 to 85) and 70% to 85% were male.

Germline CDR1 SGDLS, CDR2 YYNGEE. There are 15 residues in the CDR3. The V segment lost 0 bases and the J segment 4 bases; nucleotides outside the gene matches: 4. The table came from immunoSEQ multiplex PCR; TCRdb's copy has only in-frame clones and leaves some out. This sample has 77,000 or so clones; less than 95% occur once, and the top ten carry about 11%. With autoimmune disease history or systemic immunosuppression, patients were excluded. This chain links TRBV9 with TRBJ2-7; 10 nucleotides align to TRBD1. Here the sequenced sample was CD4+ or CD8+ T cells sorted from blood, taken in a trial of the OX40 agonist ivuxolimab. The receptor was isolated from an adult with an advanced solid tumor such as melanoma, head and neck, liver or kidney cancer. The CDR3, as DNA: TGTGCCAGCAGCGTAGGAGGACAGGGGGGTTACGAGCAGTACTTC. Residues: CASSVGGQGGYEQYF.